The 3 T cell receptor beta chains below come from one sample, sequenced in a study of T cell responses to AZD1222 COVID-19 vaccine. TCRdb's copy holds only in-frame clones and misses some; the assay was immunoSEQ multiplex PCR. Of about 160,000 clones listed, over 80% are singletons. The source material was peripheral blood, sampled 28 days after the second AZD1222 dose. The receptors were gathered from an adult who received the AZD1222 COVID-19 vaccine.

This clone was found once. V and J are TRBV27 and TRBJ2-7; D unclear. The CDR3 is made up of 14 amino acids. CDR1 and CDR2 from the germline V gene are MNHEY and SMNVEV (reference sequence). V lost 1 base, J lost 1 base, and 8 bases lay in between. The CDR3 nucleotides are TGTGCCAGCAGTTTATGGACGTCTTCCTACGAGCAGTACTTC. Protein: CASSLWTSSYEQYF.

This chain links TRBV18 with TRBJ1-2; no definite D call. This CDR3 region has 15 residues. The germline V gene encodes CDR1 KGHSH and CDR2 LQKENI. V lost 6 bases and J 8 bases, leaving 22 bases between the germline ends. The CDR3 spells CASSPETDSPSGYTF. CDR3 coding DNA: TGTGCCAGCTCCCCGGAGACGGATAGCCCCTCGGGCTACACCTTC.

The gene calls are TRBV19 and TRBJ2-5; 8 bases map to TRBD2. The CDR3 has 15 amino acids. Germline loops: CDR1 LNHDA, CDR2 SQIVND (reference sequence). The junction had 5 bases not matched to a gene; V was cut back by 1 base and J by 4 bases. CDR3 residues: CASSIGPSGGETQYF. The DNA for the CDR3 is TGTGCCAGTAGTATAGGCCCCAGCGGGGGAGAGACCCAGTACTTC.